This T cell receptor (beta chain) originates from a study of CD8+ T cells in alopecia areata. At the level of the study: The drug, oral tofacitinib, was given to treated patients at 5 to 10 mg twice daily. Patients in the study were on tofacitinib for 6 to 18 months, then off it for 6 months.

V dropped 2 bases and J dropped 6; count of bases not matched to a gene: 4. Germline V gene lookup returns CDR1 SGHRS and CDR2 YFSETQ. The CDR3 is made up of 14 amino acids. Specified treatment: oral pan-JAK inhibitor, 5-10 mg twice daily. Extraction of RNA preceded its reverse transcription into cDNA, which served as the sequencing template. TCRdb keeps only in-frame clones here, not all; method: immunoSEQ multiplex PCR. Of around 300,000 clones listed, roughly 60% are singletons. Sequenced material: CD4+ T cells sorted from blood, taken between weeks 51 and 54, from a patient treated with tofacitinib. This chain links TRBV5-1 with TRBJ2-5; TRBD1 matches at 10 bases. The TCR was taken from a human donor with alopecia areata. CDR3 sequence (DNA): TGCGCCAGCAGCTTCGGGACAGGGGACCAGACCCAGTACTTC. It translates to CASSFGTGDQTQYF.